There are a few counts of the clone carrying this T cell receptor beta chain. Its antigen is unidentified. Thyroid ultrasound and orbital computed tomography, with clinical symptoms and serum thyroxine and TRAb, informed diagnoses. This record belongs to a study of T cells in Graves' hyperthyroidism and ophthalmopathy. Study summary: Blood was drawn when the patient was first diagnosed and still untreated. General study points: Most clonotypes expanded in thyroid above 0.001 were likewise present in blood. With a median lead of around 6.7 months before onset, the model predicted ophthalmopathy.

The CDR3 loop spans 14 amino acids. Trimming shortened V by 11 bases and J by 2 bases, and 16 bases separated the two germline ends. CDR1 LNHDA and CDR2 SQIVND come from the germline V gene (reference sequence). Amplified TCR beta CDR3 regions came from RNA transcripts. When the TCR CDR3 underwent first-round RT-PCR, the HTBI primer set was used. One entry per CDR3 protein results from TCRdb running MiXCR on the multiplex PCR reads. The repertoire includes about 350,000 distinct CDR3 sequences, about a sixth of them detected once, and approximately 33% sits in the top ten. Input material: blood. The chain links TRBV19 to TRBJ1-3, with TRBD1 as a possible D gene (6 bases). The source is a woman aged 25 to 39 with Graves' hyperthyroidism that later progressed to Graves' ophthalmopathy. The CDR3 nucleotides read TGTGCCGTCAGCAGGGGTCCGGCTGGAAACACCATATATTTT. It encodes CAVSRGPAGNTIYF.